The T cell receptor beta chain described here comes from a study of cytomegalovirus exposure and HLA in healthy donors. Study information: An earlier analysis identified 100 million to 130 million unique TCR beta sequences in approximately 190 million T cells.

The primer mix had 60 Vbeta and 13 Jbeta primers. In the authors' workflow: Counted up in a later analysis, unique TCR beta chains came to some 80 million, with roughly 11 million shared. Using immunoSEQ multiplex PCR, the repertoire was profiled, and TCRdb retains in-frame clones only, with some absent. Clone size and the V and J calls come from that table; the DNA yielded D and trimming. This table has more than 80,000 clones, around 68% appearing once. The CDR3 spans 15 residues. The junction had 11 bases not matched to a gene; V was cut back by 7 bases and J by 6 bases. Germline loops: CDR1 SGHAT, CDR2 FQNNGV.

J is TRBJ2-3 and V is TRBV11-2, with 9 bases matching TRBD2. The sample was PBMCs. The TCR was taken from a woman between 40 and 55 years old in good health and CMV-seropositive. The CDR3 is CASTPGGSGGDTQYF. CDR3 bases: TGTGCCAGCACCCCCGGGGGTAGCGGGGGTGATACGCAGTATTTT.